This record covers a single T cell receptor (beta chain). Its antigen target is currently unknown. No quality values exist for individual bases; no much larger clone is one base distant. This entry belongs to a study of shared clonotypes between healthy human individuals (dated by TCRdb to 2019 to 2021). In terms of the full investigation: The cohort comprised a couple of women and a few men aged 18 to 49 years. For each donor, CD4 naive and CD4 memory were each given three plates, CD8 naive was given two plates, and CD8 memory was given one plate. To estimate repertoire size and how much clonotype sharing occurs between individuals, the study deeply sequenced the blood TCR repertoires of five or six healthy adults. To increase sequencing depth and limit assay-specific biases, TCR repertoire library preparation and sequencing were carried out by different laboratories using diverse techniques. Between about 0.9 and 8.9 billion PBMCs per donor were obtained by leukapheresis. Overall results and qualifications from the work: Pairwise subsampling indicated that sequencing depth was expected to affect the degree of clonotype sharing among donors. Compared with non-shared clonotypes, clonotypes shared by all four sorted-subset donors had higher generation probabilities. Rarefaction of sorted-subset datasets indicated incomplete sequencing despite the large sequencing depth. The genetic and exposure-history diversity represented was limited by the small number of donors. Estimated clonotype richness was generally larger for naive than for memory subsets. Sampling was limited to blood, and TCR repertoires in tissue likely differ from TCR repertoires in blood. Around 5% of naive CD4, 3.5% of naive CD8, around 2.3% of memory CD4, and 0.35% to 0.4% of memory CD8 clonotypes were shared across a few donors.

The donors were healthy, HIV-negative adults who had no recently reported acute infections or vaccinations. All donors were Caucasian adults living in Nashville, Tennessee, USA. CD4+ T cells were enriched by magnetic negative selection; naive cells were then positively selected on CD45RA, and the negative fraction formed the memory subset. Blood was obtained by leukapheresis, after which PBMCs were separated by Ficoll-Histopaque density gradient centrifugation and cryopreserved in liquid nitrogen vapor phase. Purity and quantity of every magnetically sorted T cell population were checked by analytical flow cytometry. Each sorted fraction had its genomic DNA isolated and then quantified by UV absorbance on a Nanodrop 2000c. Using the deep immunoSEQ assay, TCR CDR3 regions were amplified from genomic DNA by multiplex PCR. Extracted genomic DNA from each cell subset was spread evenly across all wells of several immunoSEQ 96-well plates, with each plate serving as a replicate. For sorted subsets, 150 to 250 ng genomic DNA, equal to 25,000 to 35,000 T cell genomes, was loaded into each replicate PCR. Purified libraries were measured with a Qubit 3.0 fluorometer, size-checked on a Bioanalyzer 2100, and measured again with the KAPA Library Quantification kit. A separate single-read 150-cycle Illumina NextSeq 550 flow cell was used to sequence each immunoSEQ 96-well plate. The authors' analysis ran thus. Because the immunoSEQ output included only junctional sequences and no quality scores, the filtering could not be the same as the filtering used for full-length reads. To assign V/J genes and CDR3, sequences were annotated using PyIR, a Python wrapper for IgBLAST v1.9, with IMGT germline references. Any read was removed if the V/J assignment was weak (E-value above 1e-6), the CDR3 was missing, or the read contained stop codons, out-of-frame junctions, or ambiguous translated residues. V3J clonotypes were defined as sequences sharing the same inferred V gene, J gene, and CDR3 amino acid sequence. Percentage overlap between repertoires was computed as shared unique clonotypes divided by the size of the smaller repertoire. Three approaches were used to assess repertoire richness: RTK rarefaction, the Chao1 estimator, and Recon v2.1 estimates of unobserved clonotypes. OLGA was used to compute generation probabilities for all TCRbeta clonotypes that the gDNA method yielded from a handful of donors. TCRdb carries this immuneACCESS record with in-frame sequences only. Its versions omit some clonotypes, under half of them owing to an unresolved V gene in the studies checked, with the rest unexplained. The V and J calls and clone size were taken over from that table, and D and trimming were inferred from the DNA. This sample lists roughly 2,500,000 clones; 93% were detected once. The ten largest account for approximately 0.36% of the sample.

The sequence was obtained from a man younger than 30 in good health. Some clones in this sample may be carry-over from other donors' samples. Sequenced input: naive CD4+ T cells from PBMCs. What the cell subset or site label conveys for this sample: CD45RA+ positively selected.

The CDR3 amino acid sequence is: CASSFGGDSYGYTF. The nucleotides are TGTGCCAGCAGCTTTGGGGGGGACAGCTATGGCTACACCTTC. The rearranged segments are TRBV7-9 and TRBJ1-2, with TRBD1 identical over 7 junction bases. From the cysteine up to the phenylalanine, the CDR3 has a length of 14 residues. The entry retains the CDR3 DNA only, 42 bases that are in frame from base 1. In the germline V gene (reference sequence), CDR1 corresponds to SEHNR and CDR2 to FQNEAQ. At the junction V is shortened by 3 bases and J by 4 bases; bases outside the gene matches: 5.